Included here is one T cell receptor beta chain sequence, with context. The clone's antigen remains unknown. The sample holds no much larger clone one base away, and base qualities are not on file. To prepare the library, the immunoSEQ multiplex PCR assay was applied. A mixture of 60 forward primers for TCR Vbeta segments and 13 reverse primers for TCR Jbeta segments was used in the multiplex PCR. Amplification of the CDR3 region of rearranged TCR beta genes was performed with a multiplex PCR assay on genomic DNA. On the Illumina HiSeq System, the amplified TCR beta libraries were sequenced as 87-base-pair reads. As for the original processing: A later analysis tallied approximately 87 million unique TCR beta chains across the 666 repertoires, and about 12 million of those chains were shared by two or more donors. A nearest-neighbor algorithm error-corrected the raw reads and collapsed the reads into unique sequences, merging closely related sequences to remove PCR and sequencing errors. V, D and J gene segments were assigned by aligning CDR3 sequences to IMGT reference sequences. For a sequence to be retained, a match of at least six nucleotides was required to both a V gene segment and a J gene segment. A rearrangement was called productive if the CDR3 had no stop codons and remained in frame with V and J, and every other rearrangement was called non-productive. CDR3 was defined according to IMGT convention as the region running from the second conserved V-encoded cysteine to the conserved J-encoded phenylalanine. Sequences without an unambiguous match to a single V gene segment were excluded from the earlier analysis of 500 to 700 of the donors. In an earlier analysis of around 590 of the donors, a V segment was called functional when productive rearrangements were above 56.7%, and segregating when the standard deviation between donors exceeded 5%. To diagnose cytomegalovirus status from the catalog of TCR beta chain sequences, a statistical classification framework was built. In a later analysis, V and J genes were assigned by comparing TCR nucleotide sequences against IMGT/GENE-DB human TR gene sequences. A later analysis assigned CDR3 sequences and most-parsimonious VDJ recombination scenarios with the TCRdist pipeline. In a later analysis, each TCR beta chain was defined by its CDR3 amino acid sequence together with its V-gene family, and reads without a unique V-gene family were excluded. A later analysis removed 450 to 600 highly shared, low-generation-probability nucleotide sequences to deal with suspected cross-contamination and a sequencing artifact. In a later analysis, a clonal expansion index was calculated for each public chain from normalized within-repertoire ranks of inferred template counts. In a later analysis, generation probabilities were computed using a VDJ recombination model fitted to out-of-frame rearrangements, and the results were checked against IGoR. Hypergeometric tests were used in a later analysis to score TCR-TCR, TCR-HLA and TCR-CMV co-occurrence, with a repertoire-size bias correction applied to the TCR pairs. False discovery rates were estimated in a later analysis by permuting HLA or CMV assignments 20 times. In a later analysis, co-occurring TCRs were grouped using DBSCAN, with TCRdist sequence similarity added in when clustering inside HLA-allele-positive subsets. Repertoires with fewer than 30,000 or more than 120,000 public chains were left out of co-occurrence clustering, as were five repertoires with anomalous nucleotide sharing. This immuneACCESS table, as held by TCRdb, lists in-frame sequences with V and J called but not all clones. Of the missing ones, under half trace to an unresolved V gene in checked studies; the others have no known cause. That table supplies the V and J calls and clone size; D and trimming were determined from the DNA. The sample table shows around 120,000 clones, and roughly 65% are seen once. The ten biggest clones cover more than 8% of the sample.

The cohort consisted of 600 to 700 healthy bone marrow donors. All cohort members were sampled while nominally healthy, although unrecorded immune exposures were likely present. The donor was CMV seropositive and was included in the group of some 290 seropositive cohort members. A peripheral blood sample was provided by each donor, and peripheral blood mononuclear cells were used for TCR beta sequencing. The Qiagen DNeasy Blood Extraction Kit was used to extract genomic DNA from the blood cell samples. This sample is part of a study of cytomegalovirus exposure and HLA in healthy donors (dated by TCRdb to between 2016 and 2019). At the level of the whole study: According to an earlier analysis of several hundred of the donors, about 179 million T cells yielded 117 million unique TCR beta sequences and about 300 Gb of sequence data. About 300 gigabases of sequencing data and tens of millions of unique TCR sequences were included in an early release covering 550 to 650 HLA-typed donors. Among the roughly 400 genotyped donors, 81% belonged to the genetic ancestry cluster associated with self-reported Caucasian donors. The study aimed to test whether signatures of past pathogen exposure could be identified by cataloging public T cell receptors. Using immunosequencing, the study profiled T cell repertoires from 550 to 750 subjects and related those repertoires to cytomegalovirus serostatus. Besides the first cohort of around 700 subjects, a separate validation cohort made up of over 100 different subjects was used. The study combined high-throughput TCR immunosequencing, statistical association of individual TCRs with disease status, and machine learning to predict cytomegalovirus infection status. A later analysis re-examined previously published TCR beta repertoires from just over 650 donors and added high-resolution HLA genotyping to investigate patterns of TCR occurrence. In the later analysis, no new phenotypic data were used to find candidate immune exposures; instead, reliance was placed on TCR beta sequences and their occurrence across donors. In an earlier analysis of several hundred of the donors, high-throughput TCR beta sequencing was used to judge whether each TCR beta V gene segment behaved as functional or pseudogenic. Alongside the repertoire data, information on donor age, sex, ethnicity and CMV serostatus was compiled. A later genetic analysis used genome-wide SNP genotypes for about three fifths of the roughly 700 donors, treating that subset as a discovery cohort. All discovery cohort repertoires had been generated on a single sequencing platform. HLA typing included class I and class II loci at four-digit resolution. The number of donors typed differed by locus, with 629-630 for A, B, C, DRB1 and DQB1, roughly 520 for DQA1, over 600 for DPA1, and around 430 for DPB1. Because of strong linkage in the cohort, 5 or 6 DR-DQ haplotypes were treated as single units for association and clustering. Across 398 genotyped donors of the cohort, an average of about 220,000 unique TCR beta nucleotide sequences per donor were sequenced, and approximately 19% of those sequences were non-productive. What the authors observed across the whole study: Only TCR beta chains were sequenced in this cohort, and the absence of alpha or paired-chain data limited detectable features. The classifier was reported to diagnose cytomegalovirus status with high specificity and sensitivity in both the original cohort and the validation cohort. A cluster of highly shared sequence variants was judged likely to be a technical artifact of the sequencing pipeline. In a later analysis, HLA-associated TCR beta chains were found to be more clonally expanded and to have lower generation probabilities than equally common non-associated chains. Some IMGT-functional V segments, including TRBV6-2 and TRBV6-3, could not be distinguished by the 87-base-pair reads and were therefore excluded. In an earlier analysis of several hundred of the donors, most TCR beta V segments were observed in productive rearrangements about 90% or about 30% of the time, broadly matching IMGT annotations. CMV serostatus was the only immune exposure information available for the cohort. An association between a missense DCLRE1C variant and V-gene and J-gene trimming of TCR beta chains was found in a later genetic analysis and replicated in an independent cohort. A further reported finding was that TCR beta sequences accurately predicted the HLA-A and HLA-B alleles for most subjects in the first cohort. Because HLA typing was missing for some donors at each locus, association tests included only the typed subset. Most CMV-associated TCR beta chains appeared to be HLA-restricted in a later analysis, and the HLA associations seemed to be driven largely by CMV exposure. In a later analysis, TCR association rates were found to vary across HLA loci, with the most associated TCRs seen for DRB1 alleles and the fewest for HLA-C alleles. According to the authors, the approach could potentially be generalized to other disease states and immunological phenotypes. In vitro tests confirmed that three of the cytomegalovirus-associated TCR beta chains recognize cytomegalovirus antigens. Strong co-occurrence of HLA alleles, especially DR and DQ, made assigning TCR associations to individual alleles difficult. Roughly uniform sequencing depth across donors was assumed in presence/absence analyses, although this assumption may not hold. According to a later analysis, parvovirus B19, influenza, CMV and Epstein-Barr virus appeared linked to several top co-occurrence clusters. According to a later genetic analysis, donors in an Asian-associated ancestry cluster had fewer N-insertions in productive TCRs than the roughly 700-donor mean. Correlated functional status among segregating V segments might be attributable to linkage disequilibrium, but an unknown experimental factor could not be ruled out. Specific HLA alleles were associated with about 17,000 TCR beta sequences at a false discovery rate of 0.05 in a later analysis. A total of around 150 TCR beta chains were listed by the study as associated with cytomegalovirus. While some public TCRs were present in many individuals, most TCR sequences turned up only very rarely across donors. Approximately 18 rarely observed V segments, including chromosome 9 orphons, were excluded from the earlier analysis of about 600 of the donors because counts were too low.

CDR1 MNHEY and CDR2 SVGAGI are derived from the germline V gene. Spanning cysteine to phenylalanine, the CDR3 consists of 13 amino acids. Of all the DNA, just the CDR3 is kept, 39 bases in frame from base 1. The V end loses 7 bases and the J end loses 3 bases, and a stretch of 13 bases separates them. Recombination connected TRBV6-5 to TRBJ2-7; 5 matching bases give a weak D call of TRBD1. The sequence came from a man aged 40-49 years in good health and CMV-seropositive. What was sequenced was PBMCs. The CDR3 region has the sequence CASIGHGVYEQYF. The DNA reads TGTGCCAGCATAGGACATGGGGTCTACGAGCAGTACTTC.